Presented here are 3 T cell receptor beta chains from one specimen sequenced in a study of T cells in Graves' hyperthyroidism and ophthalmopathy. It was RNA transcripts that yielded the amplified TCR beta CDR3 regions. In the first-round RT-PCR of the TCR CDR3, the HTBI primer set was used. TCRdb itself ran the multiplex PCR reads through MiXCR, one entry per CDR3 protein. The sample consists of approximately 400,000 distinct CDR3 sequences, 15% to 20% of them appearing once. The sample comprised blood. These receptors originate from a man younger than 30 with Graves' ophthalmopathy.

This clonotype was recorded at least ten times. The V and J genes are TRBV6-2 or TRBV6-3 and TRBJ2-1, with D unresolved. The ends were cut back, 7 bases at V and 6 bases at J, with 10 bases in the middle. The germline V gene encodes CDR1 MNHEY and CDR2 SVGEGT. This CDR3 has 12 residues. The CDR3 DNA sequence: TGTGCCAGCACCCGGGTAGGCAATGAGCAGTTCTTC. Protein product: CASTRVGNEQFF.

Many counts were recorded for this clonotype. The chain joins TRBV6-5 to TRBJ2-7, with 8 bases lining up with TRBD2. Germline-derived CDR1 and CDR2 are MNHEY and SVGAGI. The CDR3 is 17 amino acids. The trim removed 0 bases at V and 3 bases at J, leaving 10 bases unmatched. The chain's CDR3 is CASSYSWRGASVYEQYF. The CDR3 DNA reads as TGTGCCAGCAGTTACTCGTGGCGGGGGGCCTCGGTCTACGAGCAGTACTTC.

A few counts support this clonotype. This chain connects TRBV5-1 to TRBJ1-2; 8 nucleotides match TRBD1. CDR3 length equals 17 residues. V dropped 4 bases and J dropped 4; count of bases not matched to a gene: 15. Per the germline V gene, CDR1 is SGHRS and CDR2 is YFSETQ. The CDR3 nucleotides are TGCGCCAGCAGCCTTGGTTCTTCCGGGACAGGACTCTATGGCTACACCTTC. Amino acid sequence: CASSLGSSGTGLYGYTF.